The clone carrying this T cell receptor beta chain was observed a single time. These data come from a study of blood T cell repertoires in COVID-19. About the study: Samples of COVID-19 (acute and convalescent) were obtained from the United States, Italy and Spain.

Recruited during active infection, patients (from Seattle) were subsequently followed longitudinally. From germline, CDR1 is MNHEY and CDR2 SMNVEV (reference sequence). Deletions cut 1 base from V and 3 bases from J, with 10 bases between. CDR3 length equals 14 residues. Original handling: The assay estimated nucleated cells by amplifying reference gene primers. Data came from immunoSEQ multiplex PCR; TCRdb stores just in-frame clones and leaves some out. The V and J calls and clone size come from that table; D and trimming were worked out from the DNA. This table holds hundreds of thousands of clones, around 86% found once.

This sequence originates from a man aged 45 to 65 with COVID-19, enrolled during active disease. The sample comprised peripheral blood. The chain links TRBV27 to TRBJ2-7; the D is unclear. CDR3 protein: CASSLFTHYYEQYF. The CDR3 DNA reads TGTGCCAGCAGTTTATTTACACACTACTACGAGCAGTACTTC.